These 24 T cell receptor beta chains were sequenced from one sample in a study of T cell responses to AZD1222 COVID-19 vaccine. Clones were read by immunoSEQ multiplex PCR, and TCRdb kept only the in-frame ones, dropping some. This table has about 99,000 clones, roughly 86% appearing once. The source material was peripheral blood, sampled 28 days after the second dose of the MenACWY control vaccine. The receptors were sampled from an adult who received the MenACWY meningococcal vaccine as a control.

The chain uses TRBV19 and TRBJ1-1; possibly TRBD1 for D (6 bases). Trimming removed 2 bases at V and 7 bases at J, with 14 bases between. CDR3 length: 14 residues. The V gene's germline CDR1 is LNHDA and CDR2 SQIVND (reference sequence). The CDR3: CASSIRNRVVEAFF. For the CDR3, the DNA is TGTGCCAGTAGTATACGGAACAGGGTAGTTGAAGCTTTCTTT.

In this sample, this clone turned up once. The J gene is TRBJ2-3, the V gene TRBV10-3; maybe TRBD2 (7 bases). Germline CDR1 reads ENHRY; CDR2 reads SYGVKD. The CDR3 extends over 13 amino acids. Deletions cut 10 bases from V and 0 bases from J, with 11 bases between. The CDR3 here is CATRGGSTDTQYF. CDR3 sequence (DNA): TGTGCCACTAGGGGGGGTAGCACAGATACGCAGTATTTT.

This chain connects TRBV19 to TRBJ2-7, with 7 bases that match TRBD1. Germline V lookup: CDR1 LNHDA, CDR2 SQIVND (reference sequence). With 0 bases clipped from V and 6 bases from J, the junction kept 5 bases outside the gene matches. The CDR3 has 14 amino acids. CDR3 DNA: TGTGCCAGTAGTATAGATCTTGGGACAGCCGAGCAGTACTTC. Its protein product is CASSIDLGTAEQYF.

The CDR3, as DNA: TGCGCCAGCAGCCCCGGGGGACGATCCTACGAGCAGTACTTC. Translated, it gives CASSPGGRSYEQYF. This rearrangement joins TRBV5-1 to TRBJ2-7; maybe TRBD2 (6 bases). The CDR3 length is 14 residues. Germline V gene lookup returns CDR1 SGHRS and CDR2 YFSETQ. Trimming stripped 4 bases from V and 1 base from J, with 12 bases between.

The chain joins TRBV21-1 to TRBJ2-5; the table's D call of TRBD1 was not tested on the DNA. TRBV21-1 represents a pseudogene. The CDR3 covers 15 residues. The DNA for the CDR3 is TGTGCCAGCAGCCCGGGGACAGGGGTCCGGGAGACCCAGTACTTC. Encoded protein: CASSPGTGVRETQYF.

This clone has just one count. The chain carries TRBV11-2 and TRBJ2-1, with D tentatively TRBD1 or TRBD2 (6 bases each). Trimming shortened V by 8 bases and J by 8 bases, and 19 bases separated the two germline ends. Germline CDR1 reads SGHAT; CDR2 reads FQNNGV. This CDR3 has 14 residues. The CDR3 nucleotides read TGTGCCAGCGAGGAGCAGGGGAGGAGGGATGAGCAGTTCTTC. Protein product: CASEEQGRRDEQFF.

The J gene is TRBJ1-2, the V gene TRBV6-5; 8 bases agree with TRBD1. Germline values: CDR1 MNHEY, CDR2 SVGAGI. V lost 4 bases to trimming and J lost 5 bases; unmatched junction nucleotides: 6. This CDR3 has 14 amino acids. The CDR3 sequence is CASSSPTGEYGYTF. Here the CDR3 DNA reads TGTGCCAGCAGTTCTCCGACAGGGGAGTATGGCTACACCTTC.

The chain joins TRBV19 to TRBJ2-7, with 10 bases lining up with TRBD1. V dropped 6 bases and J dropped 5; count of bases not matched to a gene: 7. Germline values: CDR1 LNHDA, CDR2 SQIVND (reference sequence). The CDR3 consists of 14 residues. The CDR3 reads CASSLGDRGNEQYF. In nucleotides, the CDR3 is TGTGCCAGTAGCTTAGGGGACAGGGGAAACGAGCAGTACTTC.

This rearrangement joins TRBV19 to TRBJ1-5; 7 bases map to TRBD1. The CDR3 length is 16 residues. From germline, CDR1 is LNHDA and CDR2 SQIVND (reference sequence). Unmatched junction bases numbered 11, after V lost 7 bases and J lost 2 bases. The CDR3, as DNA: TGTGCCAGTATAGGGGGCAGGCCTATCCGCAATCAGCCCCAGCATTTT. Amino acid sequence: CASIGGRPIRNQPQHF.

There are a few counts of this clone. The chain has TRBV28 and TRBJ1-6; 7 nucleotides align to TRBD1. The CDR3 spans 15 residues. Germline loops: CDR1 MDHEN, CDR2 SYDVKM. V shed 6 bases, J shed 6 bases, and the junction held 8 bases outside the gene matches. The CDR3 DNA sequence: TGTGCCAGCAGGAAAAGGACAGGCATTAATTCACCCCTCCACTTT. The encoded protein is CASRKRTGINSPLHF.

This clone has a single count. The CDR3 bases are TGCAGCGTCGCGGGACATCGATCTGGAAACACCATATATTTT. Its translation: CSVAGHRSGNTIYF. The V gene is TRBV29-1, the J gene TRBJ1-3, with a possible D match to TRBD1 (6 bases). Germline lookup yields CDR1 SQVTM and CDR2 ANQGSEA. V dropped 6 bases and J dropped 1 base, with 13 bases sitting between them. CDR3 size: 14 residues.

The genes are TRBV6-5 and TRBJ1-3; possible D gene TRBD1, 5 bases. Germline-derived CDR1 and CDR2 are MNHEY and SVGAGI. V lost 8 bases, J lost 3 bases, and 8 bases lay in between. The CDR3 has 12 amino acids. This CDR3 is CASGTDGNTIYF. DNA of the CDR3: TGTGCCAGCGGGACGGATGGAAACACCATATATTTT.

The rearrangement joins TRBV19 to TRBJ1-6; 7 bases align to TRBD1. The germline V gene has CDR1 LNHDA and CDR2 SQIVND (reference sequence). Trimming removed 9 bases from V and 5 bases from J; junction bases left unmatched: 10. The CDR3 is made up of 15 amino acids. Here the CDR3 reads CASIKATGNNSPLHF. In nucleotides, the CDR3 is TGTGCCAGCATAAAAGCGACAGGGAATAATTCACCCCTCCACTTT.

The J gene is TRBJ1-2, the V gene TRBV25-1, with TRBD1 identical over 9 bases. V shed 3 bases and J 4 bases; nucleotides not matched to a gene: 9. The V gene's germline CDR1 is MGHDK and CDR2 SYGVNS. This CDR3 has 16 amino acids. The CDR3: CASSDPRTGEVYGYTF. The CDR3, as DNA: TGTGCCAGCAGTGACCCTAGGACAGGGGAGGTCTATGGCTACACCTTC.

This rearrangement joins TRBV2 to TRBJ2-7, with a tentative D call TRBD1 (6 bases). CDR1 is SNHLY, CDR2 FYNNEI, per germline. V lost 6 bases and J 0 bases, leaving 15 bases between the germline ends. The CDR3 is 15 amino acids. CDR3 DNA: TGTGCCAGCAGACCTTATACAGGGAGCTCCTACGAGCAGTACTTC. This translates into CASRPYTGSSYEQYF.

The chain couples TRBV4-3 to TRBJ1-4; D possibly corresponds to TRBD1 (6 bases). With 2 bases removed from V and 8 bases from J, the gap between germline ends came to 18 bases. Per germline, CDR1 LGHNA and CDR2 YSLEER. This CDR3 comprises 16 residues. CDR3 nucleotide sequence: TGCGCCAGCAGCCAATTTATGGGGGCGGGTCTCGAAAAACTGTTTTTT. Protein product: CASSQFMGAGLEKLFF.

The chain employs TRBV6-2 or TRBV6-3 and TRBJ1-5; 8 nucleotides match TRBD1. The junction had 10 bases not matched to a gene; V was cut back by 0 bases and J by 0 bases. Germline V gene lookup returns CDR1 MNHEY and CDR2 SVGEGT. The CDR3 runs to 19 residues. The CDR3 loop is CASSYSSDRGAFSNQPQHF. CDR3 DNA sequence: TGTGCCAGCAGTTACTCATCAGACAGGGGAGCCTTTAGCAATCAGCCCCAGCATTTT.

V and J are TRBV15 and TRBJ2-7; TRBD1 matches at 11 bases. The CDR3 is 14 amino acids. Germline V lookup: CDR1 LNHNV, CDR2 YYDKDF (reference sequence). V shed 4 bases, J shed 9 bases, and the junction held 8 bases outside the gene matches. The CDR3 here is CATSTPDRGRVQYF. In DNA, the CDR3 is TGTGCCACCAGCACCCCGGACAGGGGGCGCGTGCAGTACTTC. The variable domain in full, with the rest retrieved from reference TRBV15 and TRBJ2-7, is DAMVIQNPRYQVTQFGKPVTLSCSQTLNHNVMYWYQQKSSQAPKLLFHYYDKDFNNEADTPDNFQSRRPNTSFCFLDIRSPGLGDTAMYLCATSTPDRGRVQYFGPGTRLTVT.

The chain carries TRBV18 and TRBJ1-1; tentatively, D is TRBD1 (5 bases). CDR3 length: 13 residues. Germline V gene data show CDR1 as KGHSH and CDR2 as LQKENI. This CDR3 is CASGALEGAEAFF. The CDR3 DNA follows: TGTGCGTCTGGGGCCTTGGAGGGCGCTGAAGCTTTCTTT.

V is TRBV1 and J is TRBJ2-3; the DNA was not used to check the table's D call, TRBD2. TRBV1 counts as a pseudogene. The CDR3 loop spans 16 amino acids. The CDR3 nucleotides are TGCACCAGCAGCCTGGTAGTCCCGGGAGGCACAGATACGCAGTATTTT. Protein: CTSSLVVPGGTDTQYF.

The chain is built from TRBV5-1 and TRBJ2-7; no clear D. Trimming shortened V by 0 bases and J by 2 bases, and 12 bases separated the two germline ends. The CDR3 length is 15 residues. Per germline, CDR1 SGHRS and CDR2 YFSETQ. This CDR3 is CASSLGPAGPYEQYF. CDR3 nucleotides: TGCGCCAGCAGCTTGGGGCCAGCCGGACCCTACGAGCAGTACTTC.

This chain joins TRBV27 and TRBJ2-1; 12 positions match TRBD2. The V gene end was trimmed by 2 bases and the J gene end by 5 bases; junction bases not matched to a gene: 4. Germline CDR1 MNHEY, CDR2 SMNVEV (reference sequence). CDR3 length equals 16 residues. This chain's CDR3 is CASSLALAGGDNEQFF. CDR3 in DNA: TGTGCCAGCAGTTTAGCTCTAGCGGGGGGGGACAATGAGCAGTTCTTC.

The V and J genes are TRBV19 and TRBJ1-5; D is perhaps TRBD1 (5 bases). The germline V and J ends were trimmed by 7 bases and 9 bases, with 22 bases remaining between them. Per the germline V gene, CDR1 is LNHDA and CDR2 is SQIVND (reference sequence). The CDR3 sequence is 15 residues long. The DNA for the CDR3 is TGTGCCAGTACAATTAGTCCCGGGGCCACAGTGCCCCAGCATTTT. It specifies CASTISPGATVPQHF. The variable domain in full, with the rest retrieved from reference TRBV19 and TRBJ1-5, is DGGITQSPKYLFRKEGQNVTLSCEQNLNHDAMYWYRQDPGQGLRLIYYSQIVNDFQKGDIAEGYSVSREKKESFPLTVTSAQKNPTAFYLCASTISPGATVPQHFGDGTRLSIL.

This clone has only a few counts. The chain joins TRBV19 to TRBJ1-1; TRBD1 aligns across 10 bases. After removal of 5 bases from V and 2 bases from J, the junction contained 11 bases not matched to a gene. The CDR3 totals 17 residues. The germline V gene has CDR1 LNHDA and CDR2 SQIVND (reference sequence). The CDR3 spells CASSGRDRGYVNTEAFF. For the CDR3, the DNA is TGTGCCAGTAGTGGTCGGGACAGGGGCTACGTTAACACTGAAGCTTTCTTT.